Detailed here is one T cell receptor beta chain. The data are from a study of blood T cell repertoires in COVID-19. The overall study: Samples representing acute and convalescent COVID-19 were sourced from the United States, Italy and Spain. T cells, B-cell-depleted T cells, or PBMCs provided the cDNA or gDNA that served as material.

Seattle cases were enrolled at active infection and followed longitudinally. Libraries were prepared by immunoSEQ multiplex PCR; TCRdb keeps only in-frame clonotypes and omits some of them. The data contain around 220,000 clones, around four fifths of them singletons. Sequencing was carried out using peripheral blood. This TCR derives from a woman of 80 years or more with COVID-19, enrolled during active disease.

Here the CDR3 DNA reads TGTGCCAGCAGTCCCAGGGGGCAGGGGAGCAATCAGCCCCAGCATTTT. Translation gives CASSPRGQGSNQPQHF. The chain carries TRBV27 and TRBJ1-5, with 8 bases lining up with TRBD1. This CDR3 is 16 amino acids long. J gave up 1 base and V 5 bases, and 7 bases lay outside the gene matches. Germline V lookup: CDR1 MNHEY, CDR2 SMNVEV (reference sequence).